Below, 28 T cell receptor beta chains from the same sample are listed, as sequenced in a study of T-cell reconstitution after alpha-beta-depleted transplantation in children. A TCRbeta library incorporating unique molecular identifiers was prepared. In TCRdb, the PCR reads were re-called with MiXCR into one record per CDR3 protein. The sample carries roughly 670,000 distinct CDR3 sequences, roughly 14% recorded once. Material: PBMCs, obtained before TCRalphabeta/CD19-depleted stem cell transplant. These receptors came from a girl aged 2-10 years with congenital amegakaryocytic thrombocytopenia, due to receive a stem cell transplant.

This chain links TRBV5-1 with TRBJ2-2; tentative D call: TRBD2 (5 bases). This CDR3 is 16 amino acids long. The ends were cut back, 1 base at V and 2 bases at J, with 12 bases in the middle. Germline lookup yields CDR1 SGHRS and CDR2 YFSETQ. CDR3 sequence: CASSLYGLLNTGELFF. The CDR3 DNA follows: TGCGCCAGCAGCTTGTATGGACTCCTAAACACCGGGGAGCTGTTTTTT.

The CDR3 loop is CASSISTSGRNEQFF. The DNA of the CDR3 is TGTGCCAGTAGTATTAGTACTAGCGGGAGGAATGAGCAGTTCTTC. The V gene is TRBV19, the J gene TRBJ2-1, with 12 nucleotides matching TRBD2. Trimming took 3 bases from V and 7 from J; bases not matched to a gene: 4. CDR1 LNHDA and CDR2 SQIVND come from the germline V gene (reference sequence). The CDR3 is 15 amino acids. The full variable domain, its missing parts supplied by reference TRBV19 and TRBJ2-1, is DGGITQSPKYLFRKEGQNVTLSCEQNLNHDAMYWYRQDPGQGLRLIYYSQIVNDFQKGDIAEGYSVSREKKESFPLTVTSAQKNPTAFYLCASSISTSGRNEQFFGPGTRLTVL.

The V and J genes are TRBV7-9 and TRBJ2-5; D may be TRBD2 (5 bases). The CDR3 spans 14 residues. The ends were cut back, 3 bases at V and 3 bases at J, with 11 bases in the middle. The V gene's germline CDR1 is SEHNR and CDR2 FQNEAQ (reference sequence). As DNA, the CDR3 is TGTGCCAGCAGCTTCCCGATGAGGGAAGAGACCCAGTACTTC. This translates into CASSFPMREETQYF.

This clonotype was seen ten or more times. The J gene is TRBJ2-7, the V gene TRBV20-1; D not certain. The CDR3 contains 12 residues. Trimming stripped 1 base from V and 3 bases from J, with 7 bases between. Germline CDR1 is DFQATT and CDR2 is SNEGSKA (reference sequence). This CDR3 is CSARGHHYEQYF. CDR3 DNA: TGCAGTGCTAGAGGACACCACTACGAGCAGTACTTC.

The table lists this clonotype with a few counts. The chain joins TRBV4-1 to TRBJ1-6; weak D call: TRBD1 (6 bases). This CDR3 is 16 amino acids long. Deletions cut 9 bases from V and 0 bases from J, with 15 bases between. In germline, CDR1 is MGHRA, CDR2 YSYEKL. As DNA, the CDR3 is TGCGCCAGTAAACGGGGGGGCAGCTCCTATAATTCACCCCTCCACTTT. It is translated as CASKRGGSSYNSPLHF.

This clonotype was found a few times. The germline gene is not matched at one end of the junction; a read error may be the cause. The chain joins TRBV5-1 to TRBJ2-1; D could derive from TRBD1 or TRBD2 (5 bases each). Germline lookup yields CDR1 SGHRS and CDR2 YFSETQ. CDR3 size: 15 residues. CDR3 nucleotide sequence: TGCGCCAGCAGCTCTGGACCGGGACCAAACAATGAACAGTTCTTC. It is translated as CASSSGPGPNNEQFF.

This clonotype appeared many times. The rearrangement uses TRBV12-3 or TRBV12-4 and TRBJ2-6; unclear D gene. V was shortened by 3 bases and J by 2 bases, with 2 bases between the two germline ends. This CDR3 is built from 13 residues. CDR3 residues: CASSFAGANVLTF. CDR3 in DNA: TGTGCCAGCAGTTTTGCTGGGGCCAACGTCCTGACTTTC.

The chain uses TRBV7-2 and TRBJ2-4, with D tentatively TRBD1 or TRBD2 (6 bases each). Looked up from germline, CDR1 is SGHTA and CDR2 is FQGNSA. There are 15 residues in the CDR3. Trimming took off 5 bases at V and 3 bases at J, with 14 bases between the two ends. The CDR3 bases are TGTGCCAGCAGCCCGGAGGGGACACTCAAAAACATTCAGTACTTC. It is translated as CASSPEGTLKNIQYF.

The gene calls are TRBV20-1 and TRBJ1-1; D might be TRBD1 (5 bases). CDR3 length: 15 residues. Germline V CDR1 and CDR2: DFQATT, SNEGSKA (reference sequence). The V end was cut by 1 base, the J end by 1 base, with 13 bases between. This chain's CDR3 is CSARAGIGTNTEAFF. For the CDR3, the DNA is TGCAGTGCTAGAGCCGGAATAGGGACGAACACTGAAGCTTTCTTT.

This clonotype was counted at least ten times. This chain links TRBV12-3 or TRBV12-4 with TRBJ2-1, with TRBD2 identical over 7 bases. CDR3 length: 15 residues. The J segment lost 4 bases and the V segment lost 2 bases, leaving 5 bases of the junction unmatched. The CDR3 spells CASSLWAGEYNEQFF. CDR3 nucleotides: TGTGCCAGCAGTTTATGGGCGGGAGAATACAATGAGCAGTTCTTC.

J is TRBJ2-3 and V is TRBV27, with 9 bases fitting TRBD2. V lost 5 bases, J lost 0 bases, and 6 bases stayed unmatched. Germline V gene lookup returns CDR1 MNHEY and CDR2 SMNVEV (reference sequence). The CDR3 is 16 residues long. The CDR3 DNA is TGTGCCAGCAGTATAATAGCGGGAGCGAGCACAGATACGCAGTATTTT. Protein product: CASSIIAGASTDTQYF.

Of note for this clonotype: One end of the junction varies from germline; a read error may be responsible. The chain is built from TRBV10-3 and TRBJ2-5; possibly TRBD1 for D (6 bases). The CDR3 extends over 13 amino acids. Germline CDR1 is ENHRY and CDR2 is SYGVKD. The CDR3 DNA sequence: TGTGCCATCAGGACCTTAGGGGGAGAGGCCCAGTACTTC. The encoded protein is CAIRTLGGEAQYF.

With respect to this clonotype: Possible read error: a much larger clone is one base away. This sequence joins TRBV29-1 and TRBJ2-4, with 8 bases matching TRBD1. Germline V gene sequence: CDR1 SQVTM, CDR2 ANQGSEA. J gave up 4 bases and V 1 base, and 6 bases lay outside the gene matches. This CDR3 is 15 amino acids long. DNA for the CDR3: TGCAGCGTTGAAGGGAACAGGGGGTTGAAAAACATTCAGTACTTC. Protein product: CSVEGNRGLKNIQYF.

In its sample, this clonotype was seen many times. This sequence joins TRBV5-1 and TRBJ2-1; 12 nucleotides line up with TRBD2. The CDR3 covers 15 residues. J gave up 7 bases and V 6 bases, and 8 bases lay outside the gene matches. Germline assignment: CDR1 SGHRS and CDR2 YFSETQ. In DNA form, the CDR3 reads TGCGCCAGCACTTTTGGACTAGCGGGAATGAATGAGCAGTTCTTC. Amino acid sequence: CASTFGLAGMNEQFF.

This clonotype has more than one count but fewer than ten. The rearrangement joins TRBV5-1 to TRBJ2-7; TRBD2 agrees at 8 bases. Trimming removed 1 base from V and 6 bases from J; junction bases left unmatched: 6. CDR3 length: 14 residues. Germline V gene sequence: CDR1 SGHRS, CDR2 YFSETQ. CDR3 coding DNA: TGCGCCAGCAGCTTGACGGGAGGGCCTCTCGAGCAGTACTTC. It encodes CASSLTGGPLEQYF.

The chain combines TRBV7-9 with TRBJ1-1; TRBD1 is a possible D gene (6 bases). The V gene lost 5 bases and the J gene lost 9 bases, with 13 bases spanning the gap. Germline V lookup: CDR1 SEHNR, CDR2 FQNEAQ (reference sequence). This CDR3 is built from 12 residues. Here the CDR3 DNA reads TGTGCCAGCAGCCCCCAGGGGCAACAAGCTTTCTTT. Translated, it gives CASSPQGQQAFF.

The CDR3 bases are TGTGCCAGCAGCGTAGGGACTAGCGGGAGAGGTGTCAATGAGCAGTTCTTC. It codes for CASSVGTSGRGVNEQFF. This sequence joins TRBV9 and TRBJ2-1, with 13 bases lining up with TRBD2. From germline, CDR1 is SGDLS and CDR2 YYNGEE. CDR3 length: 17 residues. J was trimmed by 6 bases and V by 0 bases; bases with no gene match: 6.

This clonotype was recorded many times. The V and J genes are TRBV20-1 and TRBJ2-3; no clear D gene. The V end was cut by 0 bases, the J end by 2 bases, with 12 bases between. The CDR3 has 15 residues. The germline CDR1 and CDR2 sequences are DFQATT and SNEGSKA (reference sequence). This CDR3 reads CSARENRAITDTQYF. The CDR3 nucleotides are TGCAGTGCTAGAGAAAACCGGGCCATCACAGATACGCAGTATTTT.

This clonotype occurred a few times. The chain has TRBV7-9 and TRBJ2-7; possible D gene TRBD2, 6 bases. CDR1 is SEHNR and CDR2 is FQNEAQ in the germline V gene (reference sequence). Trimming left V 2 bases short and J 2 bases short, with 13 bases between. The CDR3 loop spans 15 amino acids. CDR3 DNA: TGTGCCAGCAGCTTATCGGTAGCGGTAGCCTACGAGCAGTACTTC. It yields the protein CASSLSVAVAYEQYF.

There are many counts of this clonotype. The genes are TRBV20-1 and TRBJ2-1; TRBD2 is a possible D gene (6 bases). The germline gives CDR1 DFQATT, CDR2 SNEGSKA (reference sequence). This CDR3 has 15 amino acids. V dropped 0 bases and J dropped 2 bases, with 11 bases sitting between them. The CDR3 nucleotides read TGCAGTGCTAGAGATGTCGGAGGGGCCTACAATGAGCAGTTCTTC. Translating gives CSARDVGGAYNEQFF.

This clonotype was recorded many times. The V gene is TRBV20-1, the J gene TRBJ1-2; unclear D gene. Between the trimmed V and J ends, which lost 3 bases and 7 bases, there was a span of 24 bases. Germline CDR1 reads DFQATT; CDR2 reads SNEGSKA (reference sequence). The CDR3 sequence is 16 residues long. CDR3 nucleotide sequence: TGCAGTGCTAGGTCCCCGTCTTCTTACAACAGTCGTGGCTACACCTTC. Amino acid sequence: CSARSPSSYNSRGYTF.

The chain joins TRBV12-3 or TRBV12-4 to TRBJ2-3, with D uncertain. Trimming pared 3 bases from V and 4 bases from J, leaving 11 bases between. CDR3 size: 14 residues. The CDR3 region has the DNA TGTGCCAGCAGTTTTGGTTCTCCTCCAGATACGCAGTATTTT. Translation: CASSFGSPPDTQYF.

This clonotype was counted many times. The chain is built from TRBV29-1 and TRBJ1-2, with no clear D. CDR3 length: 11 residues. Germline V gene lookup returns CDR1 SQVTM and CDR2 ANQGSEA. The V gene lost 5 bases and the J gene lost 2 bases, with 6 bases spanning the gap. CDR3 sequence (DNA): TGCAGCGTTTTCCAGAACTATGGCTACACCTTC. It is translated as CSVFQNYGYTF.

The sample holds many counts of this clonotype. V is TRBV29-1 and J is TRBJ2-7; D unclear. The CDR3 extends over 17 amino acids. From germline, CDR1 is SQVTM and CDR2 ANQGSEA. The V and J ends lost 0 bases and 2 bases respectively, with 20 bases between them. CDR3 nucleotides: TGCAGCGTTGAAGATGTTTCCGGGTCAGATCTTCCCTACGAGCAGTACTTC. Amino acids: CSVEDVSGSDLPYEQYF.

This clonotype was seen repeatedly, ten times or more. The J gene is TRBJ2-1, the V gene TRBV20-1; 13 nucleotides line up with TRBD2. There are 17 residues in the CDR3. CDR1 DFQATT and CDR2 SNEGSKA come from the germline V gene (reference sequence). The ends lost 3 bases at V and 10 bases at J; junction bases unmatched: 15. CDR3 bases: TGCAGTGCTAGCAGGACTAGCGGGAGTCTTGTCGTGAAGGAGCAGTTCTTC. Translation gives CSASRTSGSLVVKEQFF.

This clonotype has just a few counts. This chain joins TRBV7-9 and TRBJ2-7, with D tentatively TRBD1 or TRBD2 (5 bases each). This CDR3 comprises 13 residues. With 4 bases removed from V and 5 bases from J, the gap between germline ends came to 12 bases. CDR1 is SEHNR, CDR2 FQNEAQ, per germline (reference sequence). The DNA for the CDR3 is TGTGCCAGCAGCTCACTAGGGGCCCACGAGCAGTACTTC. It is translated as CASSSLGAHEQYF.

The chain employs TRBV2 and TRBJ2-5; D gene ambiguous. Trimming took 4 bases from V and 5 from J, leaving 11 bases between them. CDR3 size: 13 residues. Germline V gives CDR1 SNHLY, CDR2 FYNNEI. The CDR3 protein is CASSVSHGETQYF. The CDR3 DNA reads TGTGCCAGCAGTGTATCTCATGGGGAGACCCAGTACTTC.

This clonotype was observed at least ten times. The gene calls are TRBV12-5 and TRBJ2-3, with D perhaps matching TRBD1 or TRBD2 (5 bases each). Trimming took 7 bases from V and 2 from J, leaving 10 bases between them. Germline V CDR1 and CDR2: LGHNT, FRNRAP. The CDR3 loop spans 13 amino acids. CDR3 nucleotide sequence: TGTGCTAGTGCCCGGGGACCCACAGATACGCAGTATTTT. Residues: CASARGPTDTQYF.